The 20 T cell receptor beta chains listed next were all sequenced from one sample in a study of T cells after yellow fever vaccination. TCRdb re-derived calls from the 5' RACE reads in MiXCR, one entry per CDR3 protein. The table includes under 200,000 distinct CDR3 sequences, 9.5% to 12% detected once. This specimen consisted of CD8+ T cells sorted from PBMCs, obtained 15 days after the yellow fever booster vaccination. The receptors stem from a man aged 18 to 30 who received the YFV17D yellow fever vaccine.

This clonotype was counted between two and nine times. The chain couples TRBV7-9 to TRBJ2-3; 7 positions match TRBD1. Looked up from germline, CDR1 is SEHNR and CDR2 is FQNEAQ (reference sequence). The CDR3 contains 17 residues. The ends lost 1 base at V and 2 bases at J; junction bases unmatched: 9. The DNA for the CDR3 is TGTGCCAGCAGCTTAGGAACAGGGGAATTCCCCACAGATACGCAGTATTTT. The encoded protein is CASSLGTGEFPTDTQYF.

This clonotype has a handful of counts. The CDR3: CASSSGTGQNTEAFF. CDR3 sequence (DNA): TGTGCCAGCAGCTCCGGGACAGGGCAGAACACTGAAGCTTTCTTT. The chain recombines TRBV7-9 with TRBJ1-1, with 9 bases aligning to TRBD1. The CDR3 runs 15 residues. CDR1 and CDR2 (germline): SEHNR, FQNEAQ (reference sequence). With V trimmed by 4 bases and J by 1 base, 4 bases remained unmatched.

The rearrangement uses TRBV7-9 and TRBJ2-7; weak D call: TRBD2 (6 bases). This CDR3 has 12 amino acids. The germline V gene has CDR1 SEHNR and CDR2 FQNEAQ (reference sequence). The V end lost 5 bases, the J end lost 5 bases, and 10 bases lay between the germline ends. This CDR3 reads CASSNGGNEQYV. The CDR3 nucleotides read TGTGCCAGCAGCAACGGAGGGAACGAGCAGTACGTC.

The sample holds many counts of this clonotype. CDR3 nucleotide sequence: TGCAGTGCTAGAGATCAGGAGAGCTCACCCCTCCACTTT. As protein: CSARDQESSPLHF. The genes are TRBV20-1 and TRBJ1-6; D is undetermined. The V end was cut by 0 bases, the J end by 10 bases, with 10 bases between. From germline, CDR1 is DFQATT and CDR2 SNEGSKA (reference sequence). This CDR3 comprises 13 residues.

This clonotype was counted only a few times. The chain recombines TRBV6-5 with TRBJ1-1, with D uncertain. V lost 0 bases, J lost 5 bases, and 16 bases lay in between. The CDR3 consists of 16 residues. Looked up from germline, CDR1 is MNHEY and CDR2 is SVGAGI. The DNA for the CDR3 is TGTGCCAGCAGTTACTCGAACTGGGGATTGCGGACTGAAGCTTTCTTT. Translating gives CASSYSNWGLRTEAFF.

V and J are TRBV28 and TRBJ2-6; D is perhaps TRBD1 (6 bases). Looked up from germline, CDR1 is MDHEN and CDR2 is SYDVKM. This CDR3 has 17 residues. The V end was cut by 7 bases, the J end by 4 bases, with 20 bases between. This chain's CDR3 is CASTPKGVLGGANVLTF. The CDR3 nucleotides read TGTGCCAGCACCCCTAAGGGGGTTCTAGGCGGGGCCAACGTCCTGACTTTC.

This clonotype was recorded many times. This chain joins TRBV7-9 and TRBJ2-1; weak D call: TRBD1 (6 bases). The V and J ends lost 7 bases and 13 bases respectively, with 14 bases between them. Germline V gives CDR1 SEHNR, CDR2 FQNEAQ (reference sequence). This CDR3 region has 11 residues. The chain's CDR3 is CASTSRQVQFF. CDR3 nucleotide sequence: TGTGCCAGCACCTCGAGACAGGTCCAGTTCTTC.

This clonotype was counted between two and nine times. The J gene is TRBJ2-6, the V gene TRBV7-9; D gene uncertain. The CDR3 runs 15 residues. V lost 3 bases and J 5 bases, leaving 11 bases between the germline ends. Germline V lookup: CDR1 SEHNR, CDR2 FQNEAQ (reference sequence). The CDR3 is CASSLLRVRANVLTF. The CDR3 bases are TGTGCCAGCAGCTTGCTGCGAGTTAGGGCCAACGTCCTGACTTTC.

This chain connects TRBV4-1 to TRBJ1-2; 7 bases line up with TRBD1. CDR3 size: 15 residues. The V gene's germline CDR1 is MGHRA and CDR2 YSYEKL. After removal of 3 bases from V and 4 bases from J, the junction contained 8 bases not matched to a gene. This chain's CDR3 is CASSQGTVAAYGYTF. CDR3 DNA: TGCGCCAGCAGCCAGGGGACAGTGGCGGCCTATGGCTACACCTTC.

CDR3 sequence reads: CASSTSSRPSPSLRETQYF. The CDR3 nucleotides read TGTGCCAGCAGCACGAGTAGCAGACCCTCCCCCTCACTTAGGGAGACCCAGTACTTC. The chain couples TRBV7-9 to TRBJ2-5; D remains ambiguous. CDR3 length: 19 residues. V lost 5 bases, J lost 5 bases, and 30 bases lay in between. CDR1 and CDR2 (germline): SEHNR, FQNEAQ (reference sequence).

This clonotype showed up just a few times. The V gene is TRBV7-2, the J gene TRBJ2-3, with D possibly being TRBD2 (7 bases). The CDR3 totals 15 residues. With 7 bases removed from V and 0 bases from J, the gap between germline ends came to 14 bases. Germline V lookup: CDR1 SGHTA, CDR2 FQGNSA. CDR3: CASTWGGRSTDTQYF. In nucleotides, the CDR3 is TGTGCCAGCACCTGGGGGGGGCGAAGCACAGATACGCAGTATTTT. Combining the CDR3 with reference TRBV7-2 and TRBJ2-3 gives the whole variable domain GAGVSQSPSNKVTEKGKDVELRCDPISGHTALYWYRQSLGQGLEFLIYFQGNSAPDKSGLPSDRFSAERTGGSVSTLTIQRTQQEDSAVYLCASTWGGRSTDTQYFGPGTRLTVL.

CDR3 protein: CASSQGTYYNEQFF. The CDR3 coding sequence is TGCGCCAGCAGCCAAGGGACCTACTACAATGAGCAGTTCTTC. The chain is built from TRBV4-3 and TRBJ2-1; no reliable D call. From germline, CDR1 is LGHNA and CDR2 YSLEER. This CDR3 comprises 14 residues. Trimming removed 1 base from V and 3 bases from J, with 7 bases in between.

This clonotype showed up just a few times. V is TRBV20-1 and J is TRBJ1-5; D unresolved. Trimming stripped 0 bases from V and 2 bases from J, with 14 bases between. CDR1 and CDR2 from the germline V gene are DFQATT and SNEGSKA (reference sequence). The CDR3 is made up of 16 amino acids. In nucleotides, the CDR3 is TGCAGTGCTAGAGATAGGCGGGGTTGGGGCAATCAGCCCCAGCATTTT. This codes for CSARDRRGWGNQPQHF.

This rearrangement joins TRBV7-3 to TRBJ2-5; D assignment may be TRBD1 or TRBD2 (5 bases each). The CDR3 is 16 residues long. The ends were cut back, 2 bases at V and 4 bases at J, with 17 bases in the middle. Germline loops: CDR1 SGHTA, CDR2 FQGTGA. Here the CDR3 reads CASSLLGRGLGETQYF. As DNA, the CDR3 is TGTGCCAGCAGCTTATTGGGACGCGGGCTAGGAGAGACCCAGTACTTC.

The chain couples TRBV12-3 or TRBV12-4 to TRBJ2-2, with 9 bases that match TRBD1. V was clipped by 6 bases and J by 0 bases; unmatched bases: 11. This CDR3 comprises 18 residues. CDR3 coding DNA: TGTGCCAGCAGGGAAACGTTGGGACAGGGCGCGAACACCGGGGAGCTGTTTTTT. Translated: CASRETLGQGANTGELFF.

This clonotype was observed a handful of times. The CDR3, as DNA: TGCGCCAGCAGCCAAGTCGTAGGGGAAGACTATGGCTACACCTTC. This translates into CASSQVVGEDYGYTF. The chain carries TRBV4-1 and TRBJ1-2; D might be TRBD1 (5 bases). Germline lookup yields CDR1 MGHRA and CDR2 YSYEKL. V lost 1 base to trimming and J lost 3 bases, with 12 bases between them. This CDR3 region has 15 residues.

Ten or more counts support this clonotype. The rearrangement uses TRBV20-1 and TRBJ2-4; D is possibly TRBD1 (6 bases). The CDR3 runs to 14 residues. V dropped 4 bases and J dropped 8 bases, with 18 bases sitting between them. CDR1 and CDR2 from the germline V gene are DFQATT and SNEGSKA (reference sequence). In DNA form, the CDR3 reads TGCAGTGCTACGGATGAACAGGGTGTTGACATTCAGTACTTC. Its translation is CSATDEQGVDIQYF.

The chain joins TRBV6-5 to TRBJ1-1; D is unresolved. V was pared by 1 base and J by 0 bases, with 9 bases between. Germline assignment: CDR1 MNHEY and CDR2 SVGAGI. The CDR3 is 15 amino acids. CDR3 bases: TGTGCCAGCAGTTACTTCGGGAGCATGAACACTGAAGCTTTCTTT. This translates into CASSYFGSMNTEAFF.

The CDR3 DNA reads as TGCAGTGCTAGTGGACAGGACGATTATTCACCCCTCCACTTT. Encoded protein: CSASGQDDYSPLHF. This chain uses TRBV20-1 with TRBJ1-6, with TRBD1 matching over 7 bases. CDR3 length: 14 residues. J gave up 8 bases and V 3 bases, and 7 bases lay outside the gene matches. Germline V gene lookup returns CDR1 DFQATT and CDR2 SNEGSKA (reference sequence).

This clonotype was seen more than once but under ten times. The CDR3: CASSLGSSTDTQYF. CDR3 coding DNA: TGTGCCAGCAGCCTGGGGTCTAGCACAGATACGCAGTATTTT. The rearrangement uses TRBV7-8 and TRBJ2-3; D ambiguous. CDR1 is SGHVS, CDR2 FQNEAQ, per germline. The CDR3 spans 14 residues. Deletions cut 5 bases from V and 0 bases from J, with 9 bases between.